The 11 T cell receptor beta chains in this list originate from one sample, sequenced in a study of cytomegalovirus exposure and HLA in healthy donors. The repertoire was sequenced with immunoSEQ multiplex PCR; TCRdb's copy has only in-frame clones and lacks some. The table records approximately 280,000 clones, 85% to 90% of them present only once. The sample comprised PBMCs. These receptor sequences come from a woman under 30 in good health and CMV-seronegative.

The chain combines TRBV11-2 with TRBJ1-1, with 9 positions matching TRBD1. Looked up from germline, CDR1 is SGHAT and CDR2 is FQNNGV. The junction had 4 bases not matched to a gene; V was cut back by 1 base and J by 1 base. CDR3 length: 16 amino acids. DNA for the CDR3: TGTGCCAGCAGCTTAGGGACAGGGGTCACGAACACTGAAGCTTTCTTT. This encodes CASSLGTGVTNTEAFF.

The count of this clone is one. The chain joins TRBV30 to TRBJ2-3, with TRBD2 matching over 9 bases. Germline V gene sequence: CDR1 GTSNPN, CDR2 SVGIG (reference sequence). The CDR3 is 16 amino acids. Losses at the gene ends were 4 bases for V and 4 bases for J; bases not matched to a gene: 12. The CDR3 nucleotides read TGTGCCTGGAAGAAAGAGGCACTAGCGGGCCCAGATACGCAGTATTTT. Encoded protein: CAWKKEALAGPDTQYF.

This chain uses TRBV4-3 with TRBJ1-5; weak D call: TRBD1 (6 bases). With 0 bases removed from V and 7 bases from J, the gap between germline ends came to 13 bases. The CDR3 is 15 residues long. Germline values: CDR1 LGHNA, CDR2 YSLEER. The CDR3 DNA reads TGCGCCAGCAGCCAAGATGTGGGGGCTCGGCAGCCCCAGCATTTT. It encodes CASSQDVGARQPQHF.

This chain links TRBV28 with TRBJ1-5, with D unclear. Trimming shortened V by 3 bases and J by 6 bases, and 15 bases separated the two germline ends. CDR1 is MDHEN, CDR2 SYDVKM, per germline. CDR3 length: 15 amino acids. The CDR3 reads CASSLDEGGPQPQHF. CDR3 bases: TGTGCCAGCAGTTTGGATGAGGGAGGGCCTCAGCCCCAGCATTTT. The whole variable domain, filled in from reference TRBV28 and TRBJ1-5, reads DVKVTQSSRYLVKRTGEKVFLECVQDMDHENMFWYRQDPGLGLRLIYFSYDVKMKEKGDIPEGYSVSREKKERFSLILESASTNQTSMYLCASSLDEGGPQPQHFGDGTRLSIL.

The V gene is TRBV6-1, the J gene TRBJ2-1; TRBD2 agrees at 8 bases. Trimming removed 7 bases from V and 6 bases from J; junction bases left unmatched: 11. The CDR3 loop spans 15 amino acids. Germline assignment: CDR1 MNHNS and CDR2 SASEGT. CDR3 loop: CASNQARTSFNEQFF. CDR3 DNA sequence: TGTGCCAGCAATCAAGCCCGGACTAGCTTCAATGAGCAGTTCTTC.

This clone appeared once. The V gene is TRBV6-5, the J gene TRBJ2-7, with TRBD1 identical over 11 bases. This CDR3 has 14 residues. Germline V gives CDR1 MNHEY, CDR2 SVGAGI. The trim removed 6 bases at V and 2 bases at J, leaving 3 bases unmatched. CDR3 region: CASSRTGGPYEQYF. In nucleotides, the CDR3 is TGTGCCAGCAGCCGGACAGGGGGCCCCTACGAGCAGTACTTC.

The chain is built from TRBV28 and TRBJ1-2; tentative D call: TRBD1 (6 bases). The CDR3 sequence is 14 residues long. The V end lost 2 bases, the J end lost 5 bases, and 12 bases lay between the germline ends. Per the germline V gene, CDR1 is MDHEN and CDR2 is SYDVKM. The CDR3: CASSLLGTRYGYTF. DNA of the CDR3: TGTGCCAGCAGTTTACTAGGGACAAGGTATGGCTACACCTTC.

The chain is built from TRBV5-6 and TRBJ2-7; TRBD1 might be the D (6 bases). V was cut by 0 bases and J by 1 base, with 14 bases left in between. Germline CDR1 is SGHDT and CDR2 is YYEEEE. The CDR3 loop spans 16 amino acids. CDR3 protein: CASSLVGDTKSYEQYF. CDR3 DNA: TGTGCCAGCAGCTTGGTCGGGGACACTAAATCCTACGAGCAGTACTTC. Using reference TRBV5-6 and TRBJ2-7 for the parts outside the CDR3, the full variable domain is DAGVTQSPTHLIKTRGQQVTLRCSPKSGHDTVSWYQQALGQGPQFIFQYYEEEERQRGNFPDRFSGHQFPNYSSELNVNALLLGDSALYLCASSLVGDTKSYEQYFGPGTRLTVT.

This sequence joins TRBV30 and TRBJ1-4; D remains unclear. V lost 0 bases and J 8 bases, leaving 16 bases between the germline ends. The germline V gene encodes CDR1 GTSNPN and CDR2 SVGIG (reference sequence). The CDR3 sequence is 15 residues long. The CDR3 nucleotides read TGTGCCTGGAGTGTTTCTCCCAGAATCGGGGAAAAACTGTTTTTT. It encodes CAWSVSPRIGEKLFF.

As DNA, the CDR3 is TGTGCCAGCAGCCAAGATCTGGGACAGGGGAGAGATACGCAGTATTTT. It translates to CASSQDLGQGRDTQYF. The chain has TRBV4-2 and TRBJ2-3; the match to TRBD1 covers 10 bases. Germline V gene data show CDR1 as LGHNA and CDR2 as YNFKEQ. The CDR3 is made up of 16 amino acids. With V trimmed by 0 bases and J by 5 bases, 5 bases remained unmatched.

This rearrangement joins TRBV28 to TRBJ1-6; D is possibly TRBD1 (6 bases). Germline assignment: CDR1 MDHEN and CDR2 SYDVKM. The CDR3 covers 14 residues. V dropped 5 bases and J dropped 9 bases, with 14 bases sitting between them. The CDR3 is CASSTGPTGSPLHF. The DNA of the CDR3 is TGTGCCAGCAGTACGGGACCGACAGGTTCACCCCTCCACTTT.